These 32 T cell receptor beta chains came from one sample sequenced in a study of T-cell memory formation after mild COVID-19. TCRdb re-called the 5' RACE reads with MiXCR, one entry per CDR3 protein. The data hold 130,000 to 150,000 distinct CDR3 sequences, with about 5.5% observed a single time. Sequencing was performed on PBMCs or a T cell subset sorted from them (not recorded which). Source of these receptors: an adult woman who had mild COVID-19 (a few samples of this study predate the infection). Cell type and time point are not known.

This clonotype was picked up many times. V usage is TRBV14 and J usage is TRBJ2-5, with 14 nucleotides matching TRBD2. The CDR3 totals 19 residues. CDR1 is SGHDN, CDR2 FVKESK, per germline. V lost 5 bases, J lost 0 bases, and 11 bases stayed unmatched. CDR3 sequence reads: CASSFSHGTSGGHQETQYF. The DNA for the CDR3 is TGTGCCAGCAGCTTTAGCCACGGGACTAGCGGGGGTCACCAAGAGACCCAGTACTTC.

This chain links TRBV10-3 with TRBJ2-5; 9 nucleotides align to TRBD2. From germline, CDR1 is ENHRY and CDR2 SYGVKD. The CDR3 is made up of 11 amino acids. Trimming cost V 11 bases and J 5 bases; bases outside gene matches: 3. DNA of the CDR3: TGTGCCGGCGGGGGGGGTGAGACCCAGTACTTC. It translates to CAGGGGETQYF.

This clonotype was observed at least ten times. This rearrangement joins TRBV5-1 to TRBJ2-3, with D perhaps TRBD1 (6 bases). Germline V gives CDR1 SGHRS, CDR2 YFSETQ. The CDR3 consists of 13 residues. V lost 3 bases, J lost 11 bases, and 16 bases lay in between. The DNA for the CDR3 is TGCGCCAGCAGCTCAGAGGGGGTCGTAGGGCAGTATTTT. This encodes CASSSEGVVGQYF.

In this sample, this clonotype turned up a few times. The rearrangement joins TRBV7-2 to TRBJ2-5; perhaps TRBD1 as D (5 bases). The CDR3 runs to 14 residues. The V end lost 2 bases, the J end lost 5 bases, and 12 bases lay between the germline ends. Germline CDR1 reads SGHTA; CDR2 reads FQGNSA. CDR3 nucleotides: TGTGCCAGCAGCTTAATCAGGGCTGGTGAGACCCAGTACTTC. As protein: CASSLIRAGETQYF.

In DNA form, the CDR3 reads TGTGCCAGCAGTTTAGGGGCAGAGGCTTCGAGGGAGCAGTTCTTC. Encoded protein: CASSLGAEASREQFF. This chain links TRBV27 with TRBJ2-1; maybe TRBD1 (5 bases). Germline CDR1 MNHEY, CDR2 SMNVEV (reference sequence). The CDR3 is 15 amino acids. Trimming removed 2 bases at V and 10 bases at J, with 18 bases between.

There are many counts of this clonotype. This chain connects TRBV7-2 to TRBJ2-1; 7 bases line up with TRBD2. This CDR3 is built from 13 residues. V was clipped by 3 bases and J by 9 bases; unmatched bases: 5. Per germline, CDR1 SGHTA and CDR2 FQGNSA. The CDR3 reads CASSLTWGGEQFF. The CDR3 DNA follows: TGTGCCAGCAGCTTGACGTGGGGGGGTGAGCAGTTCTTC.

This clonotype was counted at least ten times. This chain links TRBV15 with TRBJ2-7; D call uncertain. V shed 0 bases and J shed 3 bases, with 3 bases lying between them. The CDR3 totals 12 residues. Germline V CDR1 and CDR2: LNHNV, YYDKDF (reference sequence). The CDR3 DNA sequence: TGTGCCACCAGCAGAGACAGCTACGAGCAGTACTTC. Translating it yields CATSRDSYEQYF.

This clonotype has at least ten counts. J is TRBJ2-4 and V is TRBV20-1; possible D gene TRBD1, 5 bases. Per the germline V gene, CDR1 is DFQATT and CDR2 is SNEGSKA (reference sequence). The V gene lost 6 bases and the J gene lost 0 bases, with 15 bases spanning the gap. This CDR3 is 15 amino acids long. The CDR3 here is CSARGGALAKNIQYF. DNA for the CDR3: TGCAGTGCCCGAGGTGGGGCTTTAGCCAAAAACATTCAGTACTTC.

The table lists this clonotype with a few counts. V usage is TRBV20-1 and J usage is TRBJ1-4; TRBD1 agrees at 7 bases. The CDR3 runs 14 residues. V lost 4 bases and J lost 3; bases outside the gene matches: 5. Germline V CDR1 and CDR2: DFQATT, SNEGSKA (reference sequence). In DNA, the CDR3 is TGCAGTGCTACAGACAGGGCGGCTAATGAAAAACTGTTTTTT. Translating gives CSATDRAANEKLFF.

This clonotype came up many times. The chain uses TRBV7-6 and TRBJ2-5, with D perhaps TRBD2 (5 bases). The CDR3 sequence is 16 residues long. The germline V and J ends were trimmed by 1 base and 4 bases, with 16 bases remaining between them. From germline, CDR1 is SGHVS and CDR2 FNYEAQ. The CDR3 nucleotides are TGTGCCAGCAGCTTAGATATCCGGGAACATGGAGAGACCCAGTACTTC. As protein: CASSLDIREHGETQYF.

This clonotype was seen a few times. V and J are TRBV20-1 and TRBJ2-7; no clear D. The CDR3 length is 14 residues. Germline lookup yields CDR1 DFQATT and CDR2 SNEGSKA (reference sequence). V was pared by 3 bases and J by 0 bases, with 12 bases between. The CDR3 region is CSASPGWTSYEQYF. The CDR3 DNA follows: TGCAGTGCTAGCCCCGGGTGGACCTCCTACGAGCAGTACTTC.

This rearrangement joins TRBV5-1 to TRBJ2-1; D remains ambiguous. Trimming cost V 3 bases and J 0 bases, with 13 bases left between them. The CDR3 is 16 amino acids. Germline CDR1 and CDR2: SGHRS and YFSETQ. CDR3 sequence: CASSSSFYSSYNEQFF. The CDR3 DNA reads as TGCGCCAGCAGCTCGTCCTTCTATAGCTCCTACAATGAGCAGTTCTTC.

The chain links TRBV12-3 or TRBV12-4 to TRBJ1-3; tentative D call: TRBD1 (5 bases). CDR3 length: 16 amino acids. The ends were cut back, 5 bases at V and 0 bases at J, with 14 bases in the middle. This chain's CDR3 is CASSPSGRRSGNTIYF. DNA for the CDR3: TGTGCCAGCAGTCCTTCGGGACGACGCTCTGGAAACACCATATATTTT.

The chain employs TRBV19 and TRBJ2-2; D is perhaps TRBD1 (5 bases). The length of the CDR3 is 12 residues. Trimming removed 7 bases at V and 8 bases at J, with 11 bases between. In germline, CDR1 is LNHDA, CDR2 SQIVND (reference sequence). This chain's CDR3 is CASTRNRGELFF. The CDR3 DNA reads TGTGCCAGTACCCGTAACAGGGGGGAGCTGTTTTTT.

Only a few counts were recorded for this clonotype. The chain links TRBV27 to TRBJ1-5, with 9 positions matching TRBD1. CDR3 length: 15 amino acids. V trimming: 6 bases; J trimming: 6 bases; junction bases outside the gene matches: 9. In germline, CDR1 is MNHEY, CDR2 SMNVEV (reference sequence). The CDR3 protein is CASRDRGLNGQPQHF. The DNA for the CDR3 is TGTGCCAGCAGGGACAGGGGTCTCAACGGTCAGCCCCAGCATTTT.

Only a few counts were recorded for this clonotype. The chain joins TRBV12-3 or TRBV12-4 to TRBJ1-4, with D possibly matching TRBD1 (5 bases). V lost 5 bases, J lost 3 bases, and 13 bases lay in between. The CDR3 is 15 amino acids. The CDR3, as DNA: TGTGCCAGCAGTACCCCCCGGGGGGCTAATGAAAAACTGTTTTTT. Translation: CASSTPRGANEKLFF.

The V call is TRBV18, the J call TRBJ1-2; TRBD1 might be the D (5 bases). Trimming stripped 1 base from V and 2 bases from J, with 8 bases between. The V gene's germline CDR1 is KGHSH and CDR2 LQKENI. This CDR3 spans 14 amino acids. CDR3 bases: TGTGCCAGCTCACCACTTGAGGGGAACTATGGCTACACCTTC. Residues: CASSPLEGNYGYTF.

This clonotype occurred many times. This chain connects TRBV24-1 to TRBJ1-4, with 9 nucleotides matching TRBD1. Germline V gives CDR1 KGHDR, CDR2 SFDVKD. The V gene end was trimmed by 2 bases and the J gene end by 7 bases; junction bases not matched to a gene: 7. The length of the CDR3 is 16 residues. In DNA, the CDR3 is TGTGCCACCAGTGATTCGGGACAGGGCCCCGGTGAAAAACTGTTTTTT. Translation gives CATSDSGQGPGEKLFF.

The chain couples TRBV25-1 to TRBJ1-2, with D unresolved. CDR3 length equals 14 residues. Germline loops: CDR1 MGHDK, CDR2 SYGVNS. V was shortened by 2 bases and J by 4 bases, with 11 bases between the two germline ends. CDR3 DNA: TGTGCCAGCAGTGAACCGAGACGGAGCTATGGCTACACCTTC. It specifies CASSEPRRSYGYTF.

Notes on this clonotype: One base away lies a much larger clone, so this may be a sequencing read error. The missing conserved phenylalanine or tryptophan at the end of this CDR3 makes a read error likely. The chain uses TRBV29-1 and TRBJ2-5, with 7 bases fitting TRBD2. The germline V gene has CDR1 SQVTM and CDR2 ANQGSEA. The junction had 23 bases not matched to a gene; V was cut back by 4 bases and J by 9 bases. This CDR3 has 17 amino acids. This chain's CDR3 is CSVGVASGTTWGGAQYL. The DNA of the CDR3 is TGCAGCGTTGGCGTGGCATCCGGGACCACCTGGGGAGGGGCCCAGTACTTA.

The table lists this clonotype with a few counts. The chain has TRBV7-2 and TRBJ2-2; D is perhaps TRBD2 (7 bases). The CDR3 runs to 15 residues. The germline V gene has CDR1 SGHTA and CDR2 FQGNSA. V shed 6 bases and J shed 3 bases, with 14 bases lying between them. CDR3 DNA: TGTGCCAGCAGAGGGGGGGGACTCCACACCGGGGAGCTGTTTTTT. Its protein is CASRGGGLHTGELFF. Full variable domain (outside the CDR3, taken from reference TRBV7-2 and TRBJ2-2): GAGVSQSPSNKVTEKGKDVELRCDPISGHTALYWYRQSLGQGLEFLIYFQGNSAPDKSGLPSDRFSAERTGGSVSTLTIQRTQQEDSAVYLCASRGGGLHTGELFFGEGSRLTVL.

This clonotype appeared a few times. The rearrangement links TRBV24-1 to TRBJ2-3, with D tentatively TRBD2 (6 bases). This CDR3 spans 14 amino acids. V lost 5 bases and J 4 bases, leaving 12 bases between the germline ends. CDR1 and CDR2 from the germline V gene are KGHDR and SFDVKD. CDR3 DNA: TGTGCCACCAGTGTTGCTAGCGCTCCAGATACGCAGTATTTT. Protein sequence: CATSVASAPDTQYF.

This clonotype showed up many times. J is TRBJ1-4 and V is TRBV20-1, with 8 bases that match TRBD1. Germline trimming cut 6 bases from V and 6 bases from J; bases unmatched to any gene: 9. Per the germline V gene, CDR1 is DFQATT and CDR2 is SNEGSKA (reference sequence). There are 14 residues in the CDR3. CDR3 sequence (DNA): TGCAGTGCCTATCCCGGGACAGGCGATGAAAAACTGTTTTTT. Translating it yields CSAYPGTGDEKLFF.

This clonotype was observed many times. The gene calls are TRBV6-5 and TRBJ2-5; 8 nucleotides align to TRBD2. Germline-derived CDR1 and CDR2 are MNHEY and SVGAGI. This CDR3 contains 14 residues. Trimming cost V 5 bases and J 7 bases; bases outside gene matches: 9. The CDR3 sequence: CASSRGGALGTQYF. CDR3 DNA sequence: TGTGCCAGCAGTCGGGGGGGGGCTCTGGGGACCCAGTACTTC.

This clonotype was seen at least ten times. V usage is TRBV7-7 and J usage is TRBJ2-2, with D tentatively TRBD1 (5 bases). The CDR3 loop spans 15 amino acids. V was pared by 1 base and J by 0 bases, with 6 bases between. CDR1 and CDR2 from the germline V gene are SSHAT and FNYEAQ (reference sequence). In DNA, the CDR3 is TGTGCCAGCAGCTTAGGCAGGGCGAACACCGGGGAGCTGTTTTTT. Translating gives CASSLGRANTGELFF.

The V and J genes are TRBV6-5 and TRBJ1-5, with 8 bases that match TRBD1. V gave up 4 bases and J gave up 6 bases; unmatched junction bases: 8. This CDR3 comprises 15 residues. The germline CDR1 and CDR2 sequences are MNHEY and SVGAGI. CDR3 amino acids: CASSSDRGVGQPQHF. In DNA form, the CDR3 reads TGTGCCAGCAGTTCCGACAGGGGAGTTGGTCAGCCCCAGCATTTT.

The table lists this clonotype with many counts. V and J are TRBV9 and TRBJ2-1; perhaps TRBD2 as D (5 bases). The CDR3 loop spans 14 amino acids. Germline V gene data show CDR1 as SGDLS and CDR2 as YYNGEE. V was clipped by 1 base and J by 10 bases, with 15 bases between them. For the CDR3, the DNA is TGTGCCAGCAGCGTACGAACTACGGGATTCGAGCAGTTCTTC. Protein product: CASSVRTTGFEQFF.

The genes are TRBV6-1 and TRBJ2-2; 7 bases match TRBD1. CDR3 length: 15 amino acids. Trimming at V came to 4 bases and at J to 2 bases, leaving 4 bases not matched to a gene. Germline CDR1 and CDR2: MNHNS and SASEGT. The CDR3 sequence is CASSGRQGNTGELFF. For the CDR3, the DNA is TGTGCCAGCAGTGGAAGACAGGGAAACACCGGGGAGCTGTTTTTT.

This clonotype has a count of ten or more. The chain joins TRBV19 to TRBJ1-2; 9 bases line up with TRBD1. The CDR3 extends over 14 amino acids. Trimming cost V 8 bases and J 1 base; bases outside gene matches: 5. Germline CDR1 and CDR2: LNHDA and SQIVND (reference sequence). The CDR3 is CASGTGQGNYGYTF. The CDR3, as DNA: TGTGCCAGTGGAACGGGACAGGGTAACTATGGCTACACCTTC.

Many counts were recorded for this clonotype. The chain carries TRBV7-9 and TRBJ2-3; 7 positions agree with TRBD2. Looked up from germline, CDR1 is SEHNR and CDR2 is FQNEAQ (reference sequence). The CDR3 has 16 amino acids. The V and J ends lost 5 bases and 0 bases, in that order; junction bases with no gene match: 8. The CDR3 DNA sequence: TGTGCCAGCAGCCGAGCTAGCGGAGCTAGCACAGATACGCAGTATTTT. Its protein product is CASSRASGASTDTQYF. The full variable domain, its missing parts supplied by reference TRBV7-9 and TRBJ2-3, is DTGVSQNPRHKITKRGQNVTFRCDPISEHNRLYWYRQTLGQGPEFLTYFQNEAQLEKSRLLSDRFSAERPKGSFSTLEIQRTEQGDSAMYLCASSRASGASTDTQYFGPGTRLTVL.

V usage is TRBV7-2 and J usage is TRBJ2-6; no clear D. Trimming removed 3 bases at V and 1 base at J, with 10 bases between. The germline gives CDR1 SGHTA, CDR2 FQGNSA. The CDR3 sequence is 16 residues long. CDR3 protein: CASSLARNSGANVLTF. As DNA, the CDR3 is TGTGCCAGCAGCTTGGCGAGGAATTCTGGGGCCAACGTCCTGACTTTC. The whole variable domain, filled in from reference TRBV7-2 and TRBJ2-6, reads GAGVSQSPSNKVTEKGKDVELRCDPISGHTALYWYRQSLGQGLEFLIYFQGNSAPDKSGLPSDRFSAERTGGSVSTLTIQRTQQEDSAVYLCASSLARNSGANVLTFGAGSRLTVL.

This chain joins TRBV7-9 and TRBJ2-3; either TRBD1 or TRBD2 may fit D (5 bases each). The V end was cut by 3 bases, the J end by 1 base, with 11 bases between. The germline V gene has CDR1 SEHNR and CDR2 FQNEAQ (reference sequence). This CDR3 has 15 amino acids. The CDR3 DNA reads TGTGCCAGCAGCTTGACGGGACGGGGCACAGATACGCAGTATTTT. The encoded protein is CASSLTGRGTDTQYF.